This T cell receptor beta chain was captured by sequencing in a study of early T cells in non-severe SARS-CoV-2 infection. Background on the study: Bulk RNA taken from unsorted whole blood was sequenced, leaving chains unpaired.

Separate cDNA molecules each had unique molecular identifiers attached to them. In TCRdb, the 5' RACE reads were re-called with MiXCR into one record per CDR3 protein. The top ten hold under 3% of the sample, which has under 85,000 distinct CDR3 sequences, about 12% seen once. Germline loops: CDR1 MNHEY, CDR2 SVGEGT. This CDR3 has 22 residues. Unmatched junction bases numbered 20, after V lost 0 bases and J lost 0 bases. This clonotype was counted at least ten times. What it binds is unknown. Whole-study findings and limits: There was a bias toward anti-spike CD8 responses in VDJdb matching, which missed private and CD4 specificities.

What was sequenced was whole blood. V gene TRBV6-2 or TRBV6-3 combines with J gene TRBJ2-1; TRBD1 agrees at 7 bases. This clonotype originated in an adult who was a healthcare worker with PCR-confirmed SARS-CoV-2 infection or an uninfected control (not recorded which). The CDR3, as DNA: TGTGCCAGCAGTTACTCGATCCTCCCGGGACAGAGTGACAAAAGCTCCTACAATGAGCAGTTCTTC. Translated, it gives CASSYSILPGQSDKSSYNEQFF.